This is a list of T cell receptor beta chains from one sample in a study of T cells expressing NK-cell markers. TCRdb re-analyzed the 5' RACE reads; it lists each CDR3 protein once, without DNA. Recorded for this sample: 350,000 to 400,000 distinct CDR3 sequences. Sequencing was performed on blood T cells: a sorted CD56 or NKG2C T cell subset, CD4+ or CD8+ T cells, or bulk PBMC T cells (not recorded which). These receptors all stem from a woman aged 50 to 65 in good health. Each CDR3 is given with its conserved first and last residue. Fields, in order: CDR3 protein, J gene, V gene.

CDR3aa: CASSMGSGPAYEQYF; j_gene: TRBJ2-7; v_gene: TRBV19
CDR3aa: CASRDRGKAKNIQYF; j_gene: TRBJ2-4; v_gene: TRBV6-1
CDR3aa: CSAIGGGGGYTF; j_gene: TRBJ1-2; v_gene: TRBV20-1
CDR3aa: CAISESGGKISPLHF; j_gene: TRBJ1-6; v_gene: TRBV10-3
CDR3aa: CASSPFRGSGEQFF; j_gene: TRBJ2-1; v_gene: TRBV5-1
CDR3aa: CSVAQSNRETETQYF; j_gene: TRBJ2-5; v_gene: TRBV29-1
CDR3aa: CASSHVRDTDTQYF; j_gene: TRBJ2-3; v_gene: TRBV3-1
CDR3aa: CASIPISGASSYEQYF; j_gene: TRBJ2-7; v_gene: TRBV21-1
CDR3aa: CATSDFSAGQGPYEQYF; j_gene: TRBJ2-7; v_gene: TRBV24-1
CDR3aa: CASSGGLPVGEQYF; j_gene: TRBJ2-7; v_gene: TRBV5-1
CDR3aa: CASSPGPHQNNEQFF; j_gene: TRBJ2-1; v_gene: TRBV18
CDR3aa: CSVELDGTQYF; j_gene: TRBJ2-3; v_gene: TRBV29-1
CDR3aa: CASSLLADPQDTQYF; j_gene: TRBJ2-3; v_gene: TRBV3-1
CDR3aa: CAISESGGATYEQYF; j_gene: TRBJ2-7; v_gene: TRBV10-3
CDR3aa: CASSLGHGGETQYF; j_gene: TRBJ2-5; v_gene: TRBV19
CDR3aa: CSVGGAGTGVTDGYTF; j_gene: TRBJ1-2; v_gene: TRBV29-1
CDR3aa: CASSQGSPYGYTF; j_gene: TRBJ1-2; v_gene: TRBV14
CDR3aa: CASSPTGDRISPLHF; j_gene: TRBJ1-6; v_gene: TRBV9
CDR3aa: CASSVGRISGANVLTF; j_gene: TRBJ2-6; v_gene: TRBV5-1
CDR3aa: CSAAGFSTDTQYF; j_gene: TRBJ2-3; v_gene: TRBV20-1
CDR3aa: CASRIAGDTDTQYF; j_gene: TRBJ2-3; v_gene: TRBV10-2
CDR3aa: CSARTQGFGELFF; j_gene: TRBJ2-2; v_gene: TRBV20-1
CDR3aa: CASRNPGGSENTGELFF; j_gene: TRBJ2-2; v_gene: TRBV7-8
CDR3aa: CATSDSSALHNEQFF; j_gene: TRBJ2-1; v_gene: TRBV24-1
CDR3aa: CSVGQGNSPLHF; j_gene: TRBJ1-6; v_gene: TRBV29-1
CDR3aa: CASSYLPGLAGTDNEQFF; j_gene: TRBJ2-1; v_gene: TRBV6-5
CDR3aa: CSARDFGGAYTEAFF; j_gene: TRBJ1-1; v_gene: TRBV20-1
CDR3aa: CATSDTRQTAVDNEQFF; j_gene: TRBJ2-1; v_gene: TRBV24-1
CDR3aa: CASSPPGLLNEQFF; j_gene: TRBJ2-1; v_gene: TRBV11-2
CDR3aa: CASSTSRRESDTQYF; j_gene: TRBJ2-3; v_gene: TRBV19
CDR3aa: CSARDTTSATYEQYF; j_gene: TRBJ2-7; v_gene: TRBV20-1
CDR3aa: CASSRQGPNLNTEAFF; j_gene: TRBJ1-1; v_gene: TRBV6-5
CDR3aa: CSARIYRDSTGELFF; j_gene: TRBJ2-2; v_gene: TRBV20-1
CDR3aa: CSVEEVVYEQFF; j_gene: TRBJ2-1; v_gene: TRBV29-1
CDR3aa: CSARGTGDYNEQFF; j_gene: TRBJ2-1; v_gene: TRBV20-1
CDR3aa: CASGFGDAVNTEAFF; j_gene: TRBJ1-1; v_gene: TRBV5-1
CDR3aa: CATAAGGTDTQYF; j_gene: TRBJ2-3; v_gene: TRBV24-1
CDR3aa: CASSLERDRAISTYNEQFF; j_gene: TRBJ2-1; v_gene: TRBV11-1
CDR3aa: CSATGKETQYF; j_gene: TRBJ2-5; v_gene: TRBV20-1
CDR3aa: CASSLASGRTYEQYF; j_gene: TRBJ2-7; v_gene: TRBV5-1
CDR3aa: CSAKVVGASGELFF; j_gene: TRBJ2-2; v_gene: TRBV20-1
CDR3aa: CSAAGQDYGYTF; j_gene: TRBJ1-2; v_gene: TRBV20-1
CDR3aa: CASSQGSRAQVKGDTQYF; j_gene: TRBJ2-3; v_gene: TRBV4-1
CDR3aa: CASRPRLAALPSSYNEQFF; j_gene: TRBJ2-1; v_gene: TRBV12-3/TRBV12-4
CDR3aa: CASSYGVGEQYF; j_gene: TRBJ2-7; v_gene: TRBV7-2
CDR3aa: CASSSGDPLLINSPLHF; j_gene: TRBJ1-6; v_gene: TRBV7-9
CDR3aa: CASSHDGIADGETQYF; j_gene: TRBJ2-5; v_gene: TRBV4-1